A single sample gave rise to the 3 T cell receptor beta chains below, sequenced in a study of cytomegalovirus exposure and HLA in healthy donors (dated by TCRdb to 2016 to 2017). Library construction relied on the immunoSEQ multiplex PCR assay. The multiplex PCR relied on a mix of 60 forward primers for TCR Vbeta segments and 13 reverse primers for TCR Jbeta segments. The source is immuneACCESS, and TCRdb retained only in-frame sequences with V and J called. Part of the clones is not carried over; for the studies checked, unresolved V genes explain less than half of this, and the remainder is unexplained. The sample records around 110,000 clones, around 75% of which are singletons. The top ten constitute 2% to 3% of the sample. The sample comprised PBMCs. The receptor source for this set is a man between 35 and 55 years old in good health and CMV-seronegative.

This chain connects TRBV7-3 to TRBJ2-1; 7 bases map to TRBD1. Germline V CDR1 and CDR2: SGHTA, FQGTGA. The CDR3 extends over 12 amino acids. The J segment lost 12 bases and the V segment lost 5 bases, leaving 7 bases of the junction unmatched. The CDR3 sequence is CASSLDRDRQFF. The CDR3 DNA reads as TGTGCCAGCAGCCTAGACCGGGACAGGCAGTTCTTC. The whole variable domain, remainder taken from reference TRBV7-3 and TRBJ2-1, is GAGVSQTPSNKVTEKGKYVELRCDPISGHTALYWYRQSLGQGPEFLIYFQGTGAADDSGLPNDRFFAVRPEGSVSTLKIQRTERGDSAVYLCASSLDRDRQFFGPGTRLTVL.

The rearrangement joins TRBV28 to TRBJ2-6, with 12 bases identical to TRBD1. Germline assignment: CDR1 MDHEN and CDR2 SYDVKM. The CDR3 length is 16 residues. With 8 bases clipped from V and 4 bases from J, the junction kept 6 bases outside the gene matches. The CDR3 region has the DNA TGTGCCAGCGGGACAGGGGGCGCAGGAGGGGCCAACGTCCTGACTTTC. Protein sequence: CASGTGGAGGANVLTF.

The V gene is TRBV12-5, the J gene TRBJ1-4; D unclear. The CDR3 runs 15 residues. Per germline, CDR1 LGHNT and CDR2 FRNRAP. V dropped 2 bases and J dropped 0 bases, with 7 bases sitting between them. In DNA form, the CDR3 reads TGTGCTAGTGGTTTGATGAGGGCAACTAATGAAAAACTGTTTTTT. This sequence encodes CASGLMRATNEKLFF.